Following are 12 T cell receptor beta chains from one sample sequenced in a study of T-cell memory formation after mild COVID-19. TCRdb reanalysed the 5' RACE reads using MiXCR and keeps one entry per CDR3 protein. Altogether about 180,000 distinct CDR3 sequences are present, around 15% being singletons, with the ten largest covering about 1.9%. Sequencing used PBMCs or a T cell subset sorted from them (not recorded which). The receptors derive from an adult woman who had mild COVID-19 (a few samples of this study predate the infection). Cell type and time point are not known.

This chain links TRBV20-1 with TRBJ2-5, with 8 bases identical to TRBD1. V was pared by 4 bases and J by 5 bases, with 12 bases of the junction left unmatched. Per the germline V gene, CDR1 is DFQATT and CDR2 is SNEGSKA (reference sequence). This CDR3 has 15 residues. The CDR3 region has the DNA TGCAGTGCTACTAGTACGACAGGGGCTGCGGAGACCCAGTACTTC. This sequence encodes CSATSTTGAAETQYF.

This clonotype was seen a few times. The chain couples TRBV12-3 or TRBV12-4 to TRBJ2-3; TRBD2 might be the D (5 bases). The CDR3 runs 13 residues. Trimming shortened V by 3 bases and J by 5 bases, and 9 bases separated the two germline ends. The CDR3 DNA sequence: TGTGCCAGCAGTTTTTTTGGGAGAGATACGCAGTATTTT. This codes for CASSFFGRDTQYF.

This clonotype was found a few times. This chain connects TRBV20-1 to TRBJ1-2; 10 bases fit TRBD1. Unmatched junction bases numbered 7, after V lost 1 base and J lost 8 bases. Germline V gene lookup returns CDR1 DFQATT and CDR2 SNEGSKA (reference sequence). There are 14 residues in the CDR3. The CDR3 here is CSARGGDRGRGYTF. DNA of the CDR3: TGCAGTGCTAGAGGAGGGGACAGGGGTAGAGGCTACACCTTC.

V usage is TRBV19 and J usage is TRBJ2-7; TRBD1 agrees at 11 bases. The CDR3 is 12 amino acids. Unmatched junction bases numbered 6, after V lost 8 bases and J lost 9 bases. CDR1 and CDR2 (germline): LNHDA, SQIVND (reference sequence). The CDR3 DNA follows: TGTGCCAGTCGGACAGGGGGCGGAGGGCAGTACTTC. Its translation: CASRTGGGGQYF.

This clonotype was observed a few times. This chain connects TRBV5-1 to TRBJ2-7; a weak D match, TRBD1 (5 bases). In germline, CDR1 is SGHRS, CDR2 YFSETQ. The CDR3 consists of 14 residues. The V and J ends lost 1 base and 1 base respectively, with 9 bases between them. The CDR3 coding sequence is TGCGCCAGCAGCTTGATAGGGGTGTCCTACGAGCAGTACTTC. Translated: CASSLIGVSYEQYF.

This clonotype was seen once. The rearrangement links TRBV5-1 to TRBJ2-3; D may be TRBD1 (6 bases). The CDR3 loop spans 15 amino acids. Germline V lookup: CDR1 SGHRS, CDR2 YFSETQ. Trimming took 4 bases from V and 1 from J, leaving 13 bases between them. Written as DNA, the CDR3 is TGCGCCAGCAGCCCGTACAGGGTAGGCACAGATACGCAGTATTTT. Its translation: CASSPYRVGTDTQYF.

A note on this clonotype: Compared with germline, one end of the junction differs, possibly owing to a read error. V usage is TRBV6-5 and J usage is TRBJ1-1; D gene unclear. The CDR3 consists of 15 residues. CDR1 and CDR2 from the germline V gene are MNHEY and SVGAGI. The CDR3: CASSYLATVNTEAFF. CDR3 in DNA: TGTGCCAGCAGCTACTTAGCGACGGTGAACACTGAAGCTTTCTTT.

This clonotype has a handful of counts. The V and J genes are TRBV5-1 and TRBJ2-5; D is perhaps TRBD2 (7 bases). V lost 4 bases to trimming and J lost 5 bases, with 15 bases between them. Germline-derived CDR1 and CDR2 are SGHRS and YFSETQ. This CDR3 is built from 14 residues. The CDR3, as DNA: TGCGCCAGCAGCCGGGGGGCCGCCCCGGAGACCCAGTACTTC. Amino acid sequence: CASSRGAAPETQYF. The whole variable domain, filled in from reference TRBV5-1 and TRBJ2-5, reads KAGVTQTPRYLIKTRGQQVTLSCSPISGHRSVSWYQQTPGQGLQFLFEYFSETQRNKGNFPGRFSGRQFSNSRSEMNVSTLELGDSALYLCASSRGAAPETQYFGPGTRLLVL.

The rearrangement uses TRBV12-3 or TRBV12-4 and TRBJ2-6, with D hard to call. The CDR3 spans 15 residues. Trimming shortened V by 7 bases and J by 0 bases, and 10 bases separated the two germline ends. This CDR3 reads CASTVTPSGANVLTF. CDR3 nucleotides: TGTGCCAGCACCGTAACTCCCTCTGGGGCCAACGTCCTGACTTTC.

This clonotype turned up a few times. The chain links TRBV12-3 or TRBV12-4 to TRBJ2-5, with 12 bases lining up with TRBD2. This CDR3 spans 14 amino acids. Germline trimming cut 6 bases from V and 9 bases from J; bases unmatched to any gene: 8. The CDR3 loop reads CASRTSGGMGAQYF. The CDR3 DNA reads TGTGCCAGCAGGACTAGCGGGGGAATGGGGGCCCAGTACTTC.

The gene calls are TRBV12-3 or TRBV12-4 and TRBJ1-3; 9 bases line up with TRBD1. The junction had 5 bases not matched to a gene; V was cut back by 4 bases and J by 1 base. This CDR3 spans 16 amino acids. CDR3 protein: CASSSTDRGSGNTIYF. CDR3 DNA: TGTGCCAGCAGTTCGACCGACAGGGGGTCTGGAAACACCATATATTTT.

This clonotype occurred a few times. This chain uses TRBV18 with TRBJ2-7, with TRBD1 as a possible D gene (5 bases). CDR1 and CDR2 (germline): KGHSH, LQKENI. V lost 0 bases, J lost 7 bases, and 16 bases lay in between. The CDR3 is made up of 15 amino acids. The CDR3 protein is CASSPPGALWGEQYF. The DNA of the CDR3 is TGTGCCAGCTCACCACCTGGGGCCCTTTGGGGAGAGCAGTACTTC.